Shown below are 27 T cell receptor beta chains from a single sample sequenced in a study of cytomegalovirus exposure and HLA in healthy donors (dated by TCRdb to the late 2010s). The method was the immunoSEQ multiplex PCR assay. A mixture of 60 forward primers for TCR Vbeta segments and 13 reverse primers for TCR Jbeta segments was used in the multiplex PCR. TCRdb's version of the immuneACCESS table is confined to in-frame rearrangements and falls short of the full clone set. An unresolved V gene accounts for under half of the shortfall where checked; the remainder is of unknown origin. For this sample the table gives some 180,000 clones, of which more than 60% were detected only once. Of the sample, 1.4% falls within the top ten clones. The sequenced sample was PBMCs. The origin of the receptors is a man younger than 30 in good health and CMV-seronegative.

CDR3 in DNA: TGTGCCATCAGTGACCCCGGACTAGCGGGGGCCAAATCCTACGAGCAGTACTTC. It translates to CAISDPGLAGAKSYEQYF. V and J are TRBV10-3 and TRBJ2-7; TRBD2 agrees at 13 bases. J gave up 1 base and V 3 bases, and 9 bases lay outside the gene matches. This CDR3 region has 18 residues. Germline V gene sequence: CDR1 ENHRY, CDR2 SYGVKD.

This clone occurred a few times. The chain joins TRBV4-3 to TRBJ2-1; TRBD1 agrees at 10 bases. The CDR3 runs 17 residues. CDR1 LGHNA and CDR2 YSLEER come from the germline V gene. V shed 2 bases, J shed 6 bases, and the junction held 10 bases outside the gene matches. The CDR3 sequence: CASSQQSRQGASNEQFF. CDR3 in DNA: TGCGCCAGCAGCCAACAGTCTAGACAGGGGGCCTCCAATGAGCAGTTCTTC.

This clone was counted between two and nine times. The rearrangement uses TRBV2 and TRBJ2-5; 10 bases fit TRBD2. V shed 4 bases and J 4 bases; nucleotides not matched to a gene: 6. From germline, CDR1 is SNHLY and CDR2 FYNNEI. The CDR3 loop spans 15 amino acids. The CDR3 region is CASSAERGGSETQYF. In nucleotides, the CDR3 is TGTGCCAGCAGTGCGGAGCGGGGGGGGTCAGAGACCCAGTACTTC.

This clone appeared a single time. The chain joins TRBV2 to TRBJ2-2; 8 bases are shared with TRBD1. V lost 8 bases to trimming and J lost 0 bases; unmatched junction nucleotides: 8. Germline CDR1 and CDR2: SNHLY and FYNNEI. This CDR3 comprises 16 residues. This CDR3 is CASYRGDRPNTGELFF. CDR3 nucleotides: TGTGCCAGCTACAGGGGGGACCGCCCGAACACCGGGGAGCTGTTTTTT.

V is TRBV30 and J is TRBJ2-5, with D hard to call. The germline gives CDR1 GTSNPN, CDR2 SVGIG (reference sequence). CDR3 length: 13 residues. V gave up 0 bases and J gave up 3 bases, with 8 bases separating them. CDR3 sequence (DNA): TGTGCCTGGAGTGTTGGGCTCAAAGAGACCCAGTACTTC. As protein: CAWSVGLKETQYF.

The gene calls are TRBV4-1 and TRBJ2-5; TRBD1 agrees at 7 bases. The DNA end is more similar to TRBJ2-7, so the J call may be wrong. Germline CDR1 MGHRA, CDR2 YSYEKL. The CDR3 runs to 15 residues. The CDR3 spells CASSQVLQGNHEQYF. In nucleotides, the CDR3 is TGCGCCAGCAGCCAAGTCCTACAGGGGAACCACGAGCAGTACTTC.

The rearrangement links TRBV19 to TRBJ2-3; 11 bases align to TRBD2. V shed 5 bases and J 2 bases; nucleotides not matched to a gene: 9. Germline V gene lookup returns CDR1 LNHDA and CDR2 SQIVND (reference sequence). This CDR3 has 17 amino acids. The CDR3 loop is CASSPQPSGRPTDTQYF. The CDR3 DNA reads TGTGCCAGTAGTCCTCAACCTAGCGGGAGGCCCACAGATACGCAGTATTTT.

This clone came up once. The chain links TRBV19 to TRBJ1-2, with D unresolved. Germline values: CDR1 LNHDA, CDR2 SQIVND (reference sequence). CDR3 length equals 14 residues. V dropped 11 bases and J dropped 3 bases, with 19 bases sitting between them. Here the CDR3 reads CACTPQRPDYGYTF. The CDR3 DNA follows: TGTGCCTGTACCCCCCAGCGACCCGACTATGGCTACACCTTC.

This clone was counted a few times. The chain joins TRBV2 to TRBJ2-3, with TRBD1 identical over 9 bases. V lost 5 bases to trimming and J lost 3 bases; unmatched junction nucleotides: 18. The CDR3 totals 19 residues. Germline CDR1 reads SNHLY; CDR2 reads FYNNEI. As DNA, the CDR3 is TGTGCCAGCAGTCCTGGGGCGCCGGGACAGGGCATAAGAACAGATACGCAGTATTTT. It yields the protein CASSPGAPGQGIRTDTQYF.

The chain is built from TRBV25-1 and TRBJ2-2; 7 positions match TRBD2. Germline values: CDR1 MGHDK, CDR2 SYGVNS. The CDR3 extends over 18 amino acids. After removal of 1 base from V and 4 bases from J, the junction contained 12 bases not matched to a gene. For the CDR3, the DNA is TGTGCCAGCAGTGAATCAGAAGAGGGGAGGGATGTCACCGGGGAGCTGTTTTTT. Translation gives CASSESEEGRDVTGELFF.

The chain is built from TRBV7-3 and TRBJ2-2; D call uncertain. CDR3 length equals 14 residues. Germline V lookup: CDR1 SGHTA, CDR2 FQGTGA. V lost 5 bases and J 0 bases, leaving 7 bases between the germline ends. Written as DNA, the CDR3 is TGTGCCAGCAGCCCTACCTCGAACACCGGGGAGCTGTTTTTT. Translating gives CASSPTSNTGELFF.

The chain joins TRBV25-1 to TRBJ1-3; 7 bases line up with TRBD1. The CDR3 runs to 17 residues. J lost 1 base, V lost 8 bases, and 14 bases had no gene match. Germline lookup yields CDR1 MGHDK and CDR2 SYGVNS. The chain's CDR3 is CASFTRQGCLSGNTIYF. CDR3 nucleotides: TGTGCCAGCTTCACTCGACAGGGCTGTTTATCTGGAAACACCATATATTTT.

This clone was recorded once. As DNA, the CDR3 is TGCGCCAGCAGTCACCCAGCCGGTCCGGGACAGGGCCCTCAGCCCCAGCATTTT. As protein: CASSHPAGPGQGPQPQHF. The chain uses TRBV23-1 and TRBJ1-5, with 9 bases aligning to TRBD1. TRBV23-1 is known as an ORF, though its function is uncertain. Germline trimming cut 3 bases from V and 6 bases from J; bases unmatched to any gene: 15. The CDR3 is 18 amino acids.

The chain joins TRBV7-2 to TRBJ1-5, with D unclear. Trimming shortened V by 1 base and J by 4 bases, and 11 bases separated the two germline ends. The CDR3 has 15 residues. CDR1 is SGHTA and CDR2 is FQGNSA in the germline V gene. The CDR3 loop reads CASSLVSNPNQPQHF. In DNA form, the CDR3 reads TGTGCCAGCAGCTTAGTAAGCAACCCAAATCAGCCCCAGCATTTT.

This clone was counted a single time. The V gene is TRBV6-5, the J gene TRBJ2-7; TRBD1 matches 8 bases. Germline-derived CDR1 and CDR2 are MNHEY and SVGAGI. The CDR3 is made up of 14 amino acids. V lost 6 bases and J lost 3; bases outside the gene matches: 7. The CDR3 spells CASRPSGGGYEQYF. DNA for the CDR3: TGTGCCAGCAGACCCTCAGGGGGCGGCTACGAGCAGTACTTC.

V and J are TRBV30 and TRBJ2-1; unclear D gene. Germline V gives CDR1 GTSNPN, CDR2 SVGIG (reference sequence). V was pared by 0 bases and J by 6 bases, with 6 bases between. This CDR3 comprises 12 residues. In DNA form, the CDR3 reads TGTGCCTGGAGTGTAGCGTTCAATGAGCAGTTCTTC. Translating it yields CAWSVAFNEQFF.

V and J are TRBV5-6 and TRBJ2-4; 7 positions match TRBD1. Germline V gene data show CDR1 as SGHDT and CDR2 as YYEEEE. The V segment lost 5 bases and the J segment 0 bases; nucleotides outside the gene matches: 8. CDR3 length: 16 amino acids. The CDR3 sequence is CASSGQESLAKNIQYF. In nucleotides, the CDR3 is TGTGCCAGCAGTGGACAGGAGTCGCTAGCCAAAAACATTCAGTACTTC.

The rearrangement joins TRBV4-2 to TRBJ2-1, with TRBD2 matching 9 bases. Unmatched junction bases numbered 9, after V lost 2 bases and J lost 1 base. The CDR3 covers 18 residues. Germline loops: CDR1 LGHNA, CDR2 YNFKEQ. The CDR3 DNA is TGTGCCAGCAGCCAAAGCCTAGCGGGATTGGGGTCCTACAATGAGCAGTTCTTC. Translated: CASSQSLAGLGSYNEQFF.

Details on this clone: Other DNA sequences of this sample code for an identical CDR3. The CDR3 DNA follows: TGTGCTAGTGGCTTCCCCCGGGAACCTTGGGAGCAGTACTTC. Its translation: CASGFPREPWEQYF. This chain joins TRBV12-5 and TRBJ2-7; tentative D call: TRBD2 (5 bases). This CDR3 region has 14 residues. V gave up 6 bases and J gave up 7 bases, with 19 bases separating them. Germline V lookup: CDR1 LGHNT, CDR2 FRNRAP.

The chain uses TRBV7-2 and TRBJ1-1; 11 nucleotides align to TRBD1. Germline V CDR1 and CDR2: SGHTA, FQGNSA. With V trimmed by 5 bases and J by 6 bases, 8 bases remained unmatched. The CDR3 is made up of 15 amino acids. DNA of the CDR3: TGTGCCAGCAGCGTATGGGGACAGGGGGTTTCTGAAGCTTTCTTT. This sequence encodes CASSVWGQGVSEAFF.

The chain is built from TRBV30 and TRBJ2-1; tentatively, D is TRBD2 (5 bases). There are 11 residues in the CDR3. Per germline, CDR1 GTSNPN and CDR2 SVGIG (reference sequence). V was shortened by 1 base and J by 10 bases, with 8 bases between the two germline ends. The CDR3 sequence: CAWSGGGEQFF. The DNA for the CDR3 is TGTGCCTGGAGTGGAGGAGGAGAGCAGTTCTTC.

The chain has TRBV2 and TRBJ2-5, with a tentative D call TRBD1 (5 bases). CDR3 length equals 14 residues. Trimming removed 8 bases at V and 4 bases at J, with 17 bases between. The germline CDR1 and CDR2 sequences are SNHLY and FYNNEI. CDR3 loop: CASHLQGGGETQYF. CDR3 nucleotides: TGTGCCAGCCATCTGCAGGGTGGCGGAGAGACCCAGTACTTC. The entire variable domain, with the rest obtained from reference TRBV2 and TRBJ2-5, is as follows: EPEVTQTPSHQVTQMGQEVILRCVPISNHLYFYWYRQILGQKVEFLVSFYNNEISEKSEIFDDQFSVERPDGSNFTLKIRSTKLEDSAMYFCASHLQGGGETQYFGPGTRLLVL.

The chain joins TRBV14 to TRBJ1-1; TRBD1 is a possible D gene (5 bases). The germline gives CDR1 SGHDN, CDR2 FVKESK. CDR3 length: 14 amino acids. Trimming shortened V by 6 bases and J by 4 bases, and 15 bases separated the two germline ends. The CDR3 DNA is TGTGCCAGCAGTCGTCAGGGAAGGGTCACTGAAGCTTTCTTT. Translated, it gives CASSRQGRVTEAFF.

The chain uses TRBV10-3 and TRBJ2-7; no clear D gene. Trimming removed 2 bases at V and 6 bases at J, with 8 bases between. The CDR3 totals 12 residues. The V gene's germline CDR1 is ENHRY and CDR2 SYGVKD. Here the CDR3 reads CAISEGAREQYF. CDR3 coding DNA: TGTGCCATCAGTGAGGGAGCCCGCGAGCAGTACTTC.

There are a few counts of this clone. Other DNA sequences from this sample encode an identical CDR3 as well. V is TRBV14 and J is TRBJ2-7; 12 nucleotides match TRBD2. V lost 6 bases to trimming and J lost 4 bases; unmatched junction nucleotides: 4. Germline lookup yields CDR1 SGHDN and CDR2 FVKESK. This CDR3 comprises 14 residues. CDR3: CASRSSGRGYEQYF. The CDR3 DNA is TGTGCCAGCAGGTCTAGCGGGAGGGGATACGAGCAGTACTTC.

The rearrangement uses TRBV19 and TRBJ2-2, with 7 nucleotides matching TRBD2. This CDR3 comprises 14 residues. Germline trimming cut 5 bases from V and 2 bases from J; bases unmatched to any gene: 2. CDR1 and CDR2 (germline): LNHDA, SQIVND (reference sequence). The CDR3 is CASSLAVNTGELFF. CDR3 nucleotides: TGTGCCAGTAGTCTAGCGGTTAACACCGGGGAGCTGTTTTTT.

This chain connects TRBV6-1 to TRBJ2-7, with 11 bases matching TRBD1. V lost 4 bases to trimming and J lost 6 bases; unmatched junction nucleotides: 2. The CDR3 runs 13 residues. Germline CDR1 is MNHNS and CDR2 is SASEGT. CDR3 bases: TGTGCCAGCAGTGCGGGACAGGGGGGCGAGCAGTACTTC. Amino acid sequence: CASSAGQGGEQYF.